The subject of this entry is one T cell receptor beta chain. This sample is part of a study of CD8 T cells in Susac syndrome. An input of about 0.45 to 1 ug of RNA was subjected to reverse transcription using random hexamers. TCRdb re-analysed the immunoSEQ multiplex PCR reads in MiXCR, keeping a single row per CDR3 protein. The table shows 75,000 or so distinct CDR3 sequences, with 94% occurring only once. The ends were cut back, 5 bases at V and 0 bases at J, with 11 bases in the middle. In germline, CDR1 is SNHLY, CDR2 FYNNEI. The CDR3 loop spans 15 amino acids. The clonotype was recovered from a human donor with Susac syndrome. Sequences were obtained from CD8+ T cells from PBMCs. The gene calls are TRBV2 and TRBJ1-5; TRBD1 might be the D (6 bases). As DNA, the CDR3 is TGTGCCAGCAGTTCCAGGACAGATAGCAATCAGCCCCAGCATTTT. Encoded protein: CASSSRTDSNQPQHF.